These T cell receptor beta chains were read from a single sample in a study of blood T cells in healthy people across ages. MiXCR was run by TCRdb on the 5' RACE reads, yielding one entry per CDR3 protein. This sample has 1 million to 1.2 million distinct CDR3 sequences, with about two fifths found just once. The sample comprised blood. Receptors were obtained from a man between 18 and 35 years old in good health. CDR3s include the opening cysteine and the closing phenylalanine or tryptophan. The D gene is left open where the match is weak. Size tells how often a clone was seen (once, few, many) or the class of an expanded clone, and some rows leave it out.

clone size,J gene,V gene,D gene,CDR3 DNA,CDR3 protein
NA,TRBJ2-3,TRBV29-1,TRBD1,TGCAGCGGTACTCCGGGACAGGGAACAGATACGCAGTATTTT,CSGTPGQGTDTQYF
few,TRBJ1-2,TRBV7-2,NA,TGTGCCAGCAGCCCTGGTGGGGCAGGGGTTTATGGCTACACCTTC,CASSPGGAGVYGYTF
NA,TRBJ2-1,TRBV24-1,NA,TGTGCCACCAGTGATCCCCGAGGAGCGGCCTACAATGAGCAGTTCTTC,CATSDPRGAAYNEQFF
NA,TRBJ1-6,TRBV12-3/TRBV12-4,NA,TGTGCCAGCAGTTTAGCGCCGGGCAGGGTGATCGCAAATTCACCCCTCCACTTT,CASSLAPGRVIANSPLHF
few,TRBJ2-5,TRBV12-3/TRBV12-4,TRBD2,TGTGCCAGCCTTAGCGGGGGGGCCATGGAGACCCAGTACTTC,CASLSGGAMETQYF
NA,TRBJ2-7,TRBV20-1,NA,TGCAGTGCTAGGGTGGGCATATCGGACGAGCAGTACTTC,CSARVGISDEQYF
few,TRBJ2-3,TRBV24-1,TRBD2,TGTGCCACCAGTGCTACGACTAGCGGGGTAACAGATACGCAGTATTTT,CATSATTSGVTDTQYF
few,TRBJ2-5,TRBV15,NA,TGTGCCACCAGCAGAGGGGCTAACCGAGAGACCCAGTACTTC,CATSRGANRETQYF
NA,TRBJ2-2,TRBV11-2,TRBD2,TGTGCCAGCAGCTTCTGGGGCAGCGGGGGGGCGAACACCGGGGAGCTGTTTTTT,CASSFWGSGGANTGELFF
many,TRBJ2-7,TRBV7-2,TRBD2,TGTGCCAGCAGAACCTGGGACTACTCCTACGAGCAGTACTTC,CASRTWDYSYEQYF
NA,TRBJ1-5,TRBV5-6,NA,TGTGCCAGCAGCTCGCTGGACAGTAGCAATCAGCCCCAGCATTTT,CASSSLDSSNQPQHF
few,TRBJ1-5,TRBV7-9,NA,TGTGCCAGCAGCCTCACCCAGGGCCCCCAGCATTTT,CASSLTQGPQHF
few,TRBJ2-5,TRBV12-3/TRBV12-4,TRBD2,TGTGCCAGCACCAACGCCGGGACTAGCAAAGAGACCCAGTACTTC,CASTNAGTSKETQYF
NA,TRBJ1-6,TRBV20-1,TRBD1,TGCAGTGCTTCGGACAGGGACCACTCGAGCTCCTATAATTCACCCCTCCACTTT,CSASDRDHSSSYNSPLHF
NA,TRBJ2-2,TRBV3-1,NA,TGTGCCAGCAGCCGCTCGGACCCCGGGGAGCTGTTTTTT,CASSRSDPGELFF
few,TRBJ2-3,TRBV5-1,NA,TGCGCCAGCAAGACTGAGAGCACAGATACGCAGTATTTT,CASKTESTDTQYF
NA,TRBJ1-2,TRBV9,NA,TGTGCCAGCAGCGTAAACAGCAAATTCTATGGCTACACCTTC,CASSVNSKFYGYTF
many,TRBJ1-5,TRBV12-3/TRBV12-4,TRBD1,TGTGCCAGCAGTTTAGGGGACAGTAACAATCAGCCCCAGCATTTT,CASSLGDSNNQPQHF
NA,TRBJ2-1,TRBV6-6,TRBD2,TGTTCCAGCAGTCCTAAACTAGCGGGGATTAACTACAATGAGCAGTTCTTC,CSSSPKLAGINYNEQFF
NA,TRBJ2-5,TRBV28,NA,TGTGCCAGCAGTCAGCCGCAGGTTCGGGAGACCCAGTACTTC,CASSQPQVRETQYF
NA,TRBJ2-4,TRBV4-3,TRBD1,TGCGCCAGCAGCCAAGACAGGGACAGCCTAGCCAAAAACATTCAGTACTTC,CASSQDRDSLAKNIQYF
few,TRBJ2-3,TRBV4-1,NA,TGCGCCAGCAGCCAAGGGAGGGGACCCCGCACAGATACGCAGTATTTT,CASSQGRGPRTDTQYF
NA,TRBJ2-5,TRBV7-9,NA,TGTGCCAGCAACACATGGTCGGGAGAGACCCAGTACTTC,CASNTWSGETQYF
many,TRBJ2-5,TRBV29-1,TRBD1,TGCAGCGTTGAAGCGGAGACAGGGGAAGGGACCCAGTACTTC,CSVEAETGEGTQYF
few,TRBJ2-3,TRBV7-8,NA,TGTGCCAGCAGATCCTCGTCCGGCTCCCGCACAGATACGCAGTATTTT,CASRSSSGSRTDTQYF
NA,TRBJ1-1,TRBV20-1,TRBD1,TGCAGTGCACAGAGACAGGGGACTAGGGACACTGAAGCTTTCTTT,CSAQRQGTRDTEAFF
NA,TRBJ1-2,TRBV29-1,NA,TGCAGCGTTGAATTTGGGACTGACTATGGCTACACCTTC,CSVEFGTDYGYTF
NA,TRBJ1-1,TRBV7-2,NA,TGTGCCAGCAGCTTAGCGTCGGCGAATGAAGCTTTCTTT,CASSLASANEAFF
NA,TRBJ1-2,TRBV9,NA,TGTGCCAGCAGCGTTTCCCCGGGACCTCACTATGGCTACACCTTC,CASSVSPGPHYGYTF
many,TRBJ2-3,TRBV12-3/TRBV12-4,NA,TGTGCCAGCAGTTTATTGTCAGACACAGATACGCAGTATTTT,CASSLLSDTDTQYF
NA,TRBJ2-7,TRBV30,TRBD1,TGTGCCTGGAAACAGGGGGCCTACGAGCAGTACTTC,CAWKQGAYEQYF
NA,TRBJ2-2,TRBV24-1,NA,TGTGCCACCAGTGATTTTTCCCCATTGTCGAACACCGGGGAGCTGTTTTTT,CATSDFSPLSNTGELFF
NA,TRBJ1-5,TRBV29-1,NA,TGCAGCGTAGAGACAGAAAACAATCGGCCCCAGCATTTT,CSVETENNRPQHF
NA,TRBJ1-2,TRBV3-1,NA,TGTGCCAGCAGCCCAAGAGCTGGCCGCCGAGGGGGCTACACCTTC,CASSPRAGRRGGYTF
few,TRBJ1-1,TRBV18,NA,TGTGCCAGCTCACCCCGGGACCGGCGGATGGACACTGAAGCTTTCTTT,CASSPRDRRMDTEAFF
few,TRBJ1-5,TRBV6-6,TRBD1,TGTGCCAGCAGTTACTCGGACAGGGGGGGATTTAGCAATCAGCCCCAGCATTTT,CASSYSDRGGFSNQPQHF
NA,TRBJ1-2,TRBV7-2,TRBD1,TGTGCCAGCAGCCTTAGACAGGGGGGCATTCGGGGATATGGCTACACCTTC,CASSLRQGGIRGYGYTF
few,TRBJ2-4,TRBV20-1,NA,TGCAGTGCTAGAGATCTCGGCCTTCGGCTAGCCAAAAACATTCAGTACTTC,CSARDLGLRLAKNIQYF
NA,TRBJ2-5,TRBV6-1,TRBD1,TGTGCCAGCAGAGACAGGGGAAAGAAAGAGACCCAGTACTTC,CASRDRGKKETQYF
NA,TRBJ1-4,TRBV20-1,NA,TGCAGTGCGGTGGGGGCGATTACGTCTAATGAAAAACTGTTTTTT,CSAVGAITSNEKLFF
few,TRBJ2-3,TRBV7-3,NA,TGTGCCAGCAGCTTACTTGGGACTCCCACAGATACGCAGTATTTT,CASSLLGTPTDTQYF
NA,TRBJ2-1,TRBV2,NA,TGTGCCAGCAGTGTAGAGGGTGGGATCATCAATGAGCAGTTCTTC,CASSVEGGIINEQFF
few,TRBJ1-5,TRBV4-1,NA,TGCGCCAGCAGCCGAAGTGGGGGACGGTATAGCAATCAGCCCCAGCATTTT,CASSRSGGRYSNQPQHF
NA,TRBJ1-2,TRBV7-2,TRBD1,TGTGCCAGCAGCTTATCCGTTCCAGGGGGCTATGGCTACACCTTC,CASSLSVPGGYGYTF
NA,TRBJ1-1,TRBV15,NA,TGTGCCACCAGCAGAGATTACGGAGGGGTGAACACTGAAGCTTTCTTT,CATSRDYGGVNTEAFF
NA,TRBJ2-7,TRBV12-3/TRBV12-4,NA,TGTGCCAGCAGTTTCTGGGGGTCAGGGTCGAACGAGCAGTACTTC,CASSFWGSGSNEQYF
NA,TRBJ2-1,TRBV20-1,TRBD2,TGCAGTGCTAGTTACGGGGGGGCACAGGTCAATGAGCAGTTCTTC,CSASYGGAQVNEQFF
once,TRBJ2-3,TRBV13,NA,TGTGCCAGCAGCTTAGAGGAGGGGGCCCCAGATATGCAGTATTTT,CASSLEEGAPDMQYF
NA,TRBJ2-3,TRBV4-3,NA,TGCGCCAGCAGCCAAGTCCCCCCGTGGACGAGCACAGATACGCAGTATTTT,CASSQVPPWTSTDTQYF
NA,TRBJ2-7,TRBV4-1,NA,TGCACCAGCAGCCAAGAAGGCGGCGGGTCCTACGAGCAGTACTTC,CTSSQEGGGSYEQYF
NA,TRBJ1-5,TRBV20-1,NA,TGCAGTGCTAGAGAATACAGGTCGAATCAGCCCCAGCATTTT,CSAREYRSNQPQHF
few,TRBJ1-4,TRBV4-3,TRBD1,TGCGCCAGCAGCCTGGGACAGGGAGTTGAAAAACTGTTTTTT,CASSLGQGVEKLFF
NA,TRBJ2-3,TRBV2,NA,TGTGCCAGCAGTGACACTTACAGGGATAGCACAGAGACGCAGTATTTT,CASSDTYRDSTETQYF
NA,TRBJ2-3,TRBV12-3/TRBV12-4,TRBD2,TGTGCCAGCAGTTTAGCGGGGGGGATCCCAGATACGCAGTATTTT,CASSLAGGIPDTQYF
few,TRBJ2-3,TRBV9,TRBD2,TGTGCCAGCAGCGGTAGCGGGGTGAGCACAGATACGCAGTATTTT,CASSGSGVSTDTQYF
NA,TRBJ1-5,TRBV20-1,NA,TGCAGTGCTAGTGACAGATTGGACAATCAGCCCCAGCATTTT,CSASDRLDNQPQHF
NA,TRBJ1-1,TRBV15,NA,TGTGCCACCAGCAGAGATCTGGCAGTCACTGAAGCTTTCTTT,CATSRDLAVTEAFF
NA,TRBJ1-2,TRBV6-5,NA,TGTGCCAGCAGTTACTCGTACACCGGGGATGGCTACACCTTC,CASSYSYTGDGYTF
NA,TRBJ2-5,TRBV20-1,TRBD1,TGCAGTGCTATGACGGACAGGGACCAAGAGACCCAGTACTTC,CSAMTDRDQETQYF